This T cell receptor beta chain was recorded in a study of T cell repertoires in cytomegalovirus infection. Each CDR3 protein is one row after TCRdb ran MiXCR on the reads. The sample lists roughly 200,000 distinct CDR3 sequences, about 17% seen once, with approximately 25% in the top ten. This clonotype was picked up a small number of times. J was trimmed by 5 bases and V by 4 bases; bases with no gene match: 6. Germline CDR1 and CDR2: MNHEY and SVGAGI. This CDR3 is 15 amino acids long. The V call is TRBV6-5, the J call TRBJ2-7; 12 bases agree with TRBD1. Sequencing was carried out using CD8+ T cells from PBMCs. This receptor was identified in a human donor in good health (CMV status not recorded). Some clones in this sample may be carry-over from other donors' samples. The CDR3 is CASSSGDRGRNEQYF. The CDR3 DNA reads as TGTGCCAGCAGTTCCGGGGACAGGGGGCGAAACGAGCAGTACTTC.